Listed below are T cell receptor beta chains from one sample, sequenced in a study of shared clonotypes between healthy human individuals. The data were produced by immunoSEQ multiplex PCR, yet TCRdb's version contains in-frame clones alone and is incomplete. The sample lists approximately 710,000 clones, around 91% occurring once. Source material: memory CD8+ T cells from PBMCs. All receptors come from a man younger than 35 in good health. Some clones in this sample may be carry-over from other donors' samples. CDR3s leave out the opening cysteine and the closing phenylalanine or tryptophan. D genes are given only for firm matches. Clone size is stated in some rows and not others, as once, few, many or a class when expanded.

>TRBD1|NA|TRBV28
ASSTGGSYEQY
>NA|NA|TRBV27
ASRRELAGEQY
>NA|NA|TRBV5-1
ASSYNRVPPYNEQF
>NA|few|TRBV11-2
ASSLSNEQY
>NA|NA|TRBV29-1
SVEKTAYEQY
>NA|NA|TRBV28
ASSSFLEVTSNYGYT
>TRBD2|NA|TRBV9
ASSVTSGRTGEQY
>NA|NA|TRBV27
ASSAGAKPYNEQF
>NA|NA|TRBV27
ASSLQGSGNTIY
>TRBD1|NA|TRBV25-1
ASSQGVMEQY
>NA|NA|TRBV7-9
ASSVDSLSYEQY
>TRBD2|NA|TRBV7-9
ASSSRLASKGTQY
>NA|NA|TRBV29-1
SASGVSIRHEQY
>NA|NA|TRBV5-4
ASSPHSGQGRTNYGYT
>TRBD1|NA|TRBV7-9
ASSTTRDRGLTEAF
>NA|NA|TRBV29-1
SVGGAYSYEQY
>TRBD2|NA|TRBV19
ASSIDRDSGRAGWQETQY
>TRBD2|NA|TRBV28
ASSLFSGASTDTQY
>NA|NA|TRBV5-5
ASSLPGGAF
>NA|NA|TRBV14
ASSQDFPQPQH
>NA|NA|TRBV15
ATSTNTEAF
>NA|NA|TRBV28
ASSLLTNQETQY
>NA|NA|TRBV6-5
ASGLSYEQY
>TRBD1|NA|TRBV27
ASSATGSGTEAF
>NA|NA|TRBV3-1/TRBV3-2
ATRSSYT
>NA|few|TRBV19
ASSIWQNTEAF
>NA|NA|TRBV28
ASSPPGPALKTQY
>NA|NA|TRBV27
ASSPRIQGEAYEQY
>TRBD1|NA|TRBV18
ASSPRDREETQY
>NA|NA|TRBV7-9
ASSQDLPGYQPQH
>NA|NA|TRBV27
ASSLVGLAKNIQY
>TRBD1|once|TRBV19
ASSISGGSDTQY
>TRBD1|NA|TRBV10-2
ASSEAGQAI
>TRBD1|NA|TRBV15
ATRNRGMNTEAF
>NA|NA|TRBV20-1
SASREQY
>NA|NA|TRBV4-2
ASSQEISHEQY
>NA|NA|TRBV9
ASSLGSGNTIY
>NA|NA|TRBV7-2
ASNDWNTEAF
>TRBD2|NA|TRBV5-6
ASSRGGGLYDEQY
>NA|NA|TRBV6-5
ASSYVPGSPYEQY
>NA|NA|TRBV5-6
ASAAGNTGELF
>TRBD2|NA|TRBV5-1
ASSLVGTSFNEQF
>TRBD1|once|TRBV28
ASSSDRGYQETQY
>NA|NA|TRBV27
ASSFNYGYT
>TRBD1|NA|TRBV5-1
ASSLDRGPTYGYT
>NA|NA|TRBV27
ASSSVSSYNEQF
>NA|NA|TRBV9
ASSAPGPPDYGYT
>NA|NA|TRBV19
ASSTGRGISYT
>TRBD2|NA|TRBV27
ASSLFGGRPAKNIQY
>TRBD2|NA|TRBV13
ASSGGTSGAYEQY
>NA|NA|TRBV5-1
ASSPNIGPQETQY
>NA|NA|TRBV7-9
ASSLAPWNTEAF
>TRBD1|NA|TRBV7-2
ASSNPRTGFDQPQH